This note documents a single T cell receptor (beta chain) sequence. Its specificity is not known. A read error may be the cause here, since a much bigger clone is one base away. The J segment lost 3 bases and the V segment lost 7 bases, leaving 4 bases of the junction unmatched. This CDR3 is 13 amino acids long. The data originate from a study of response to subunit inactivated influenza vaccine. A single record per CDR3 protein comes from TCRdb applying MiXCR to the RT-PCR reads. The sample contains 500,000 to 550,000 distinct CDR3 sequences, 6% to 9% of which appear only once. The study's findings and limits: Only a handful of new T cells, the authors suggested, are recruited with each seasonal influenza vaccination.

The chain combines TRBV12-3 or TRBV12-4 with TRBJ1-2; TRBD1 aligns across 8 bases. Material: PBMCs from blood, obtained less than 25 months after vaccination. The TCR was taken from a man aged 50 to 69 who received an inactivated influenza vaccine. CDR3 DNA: TGTGCCAGCAACCCGACAGGGGACTATGGCTACACCTTC. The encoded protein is CASNPTGDYGYTF.